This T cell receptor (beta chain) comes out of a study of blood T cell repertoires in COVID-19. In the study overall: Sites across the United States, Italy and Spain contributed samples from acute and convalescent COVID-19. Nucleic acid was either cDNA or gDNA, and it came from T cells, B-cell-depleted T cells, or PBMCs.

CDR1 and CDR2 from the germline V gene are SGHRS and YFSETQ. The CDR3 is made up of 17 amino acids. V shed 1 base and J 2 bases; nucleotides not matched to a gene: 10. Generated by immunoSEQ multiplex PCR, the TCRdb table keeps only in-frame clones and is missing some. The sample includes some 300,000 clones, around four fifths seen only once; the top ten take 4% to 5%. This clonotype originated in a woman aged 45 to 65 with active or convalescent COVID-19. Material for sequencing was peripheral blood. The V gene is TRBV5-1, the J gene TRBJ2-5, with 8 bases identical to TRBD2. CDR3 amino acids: CASSLTRASGQQETQYF. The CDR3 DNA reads TGCGCCAGCAGCTTGACGCGGGCTAGCGGGCAACAAGAGACCCAGTACTTC.